This is a list of T cell receptor beta chains from one sample in a study of blood T cell repertoires in COVID-19. Only in-frame clones appear in the TCRdb table, and some are missing; sequencing was by immunoSEQ multiplex PCR. In the table there are 100,000 to 150,000 clones, roughly 86% of which are singletons. The material sequenced was peripheral blood. These receptors all come from a woman in her 70s with COVID-19, enrolled during active disease. CDR3s include the opening cysteine and the closing phenylalanine or tryptophan. Fields, in order: V gene, J gene, clone size, D gene, CDR3 protein, CDR3 DNA. The D gene is left open where the match is weak. Size tells how often a clone was seen (once, few, many) or the class of an expanded clone, and some rows leave it out.

TRBV20-1	TRBJ1-1	-	TRBD1	CSASARGGLWGEAFF	TGCAGTGCTAGTGCGCGAGGGGGCCTCTGGGGTGAAGCTTTCTTT
TRBV7-8	TRBJ1-4	once	TRBD1	CASSLGQVATNEKLFF	TGTGCCAGCAGCTTGGGACAGGTAGCAACTAATGAAAAACTGTTTTTT
TRBV7-2	TRBJ2-3	-	-	CASSFYRVPPDTQYF	TGTGCCAGCAGCTTCTACAGGGTGCCCCCAGATACGCAGTATTTT
TRBV29-1	TRBJ2-3	-	TRBD2	CSIGLAGNTDTQYF	TGCAGCATCGGACTAGCGGGGAACACAGATACGCAGTATTTT
TRBV5-6	TRBJ2-7	-	-	CASSLLGQGTYEQYF	TGTGCCAGCAGCCTGCTGGGGCAGGGGACCTACGAGCAGTACTTC
TRBV7-8	TRBJ2-7	few	-	CASSPETGTYEQYF	TGTGCCAGCAGCCCCGAGACAGGTACCTACGAGCAGTACTTC
TRBV30	TRBJ1-2	-	-	CAWTQQTGIDGYTF	TGTGCCTGGACCCAACAAACAGGGATAGATGGCTACACCTTC
TRBV6-5	TRBJ2-3	-	-	CASSYSWQGATDTQYF	TGTGCCAGCAGTTACTCGTGGCAGGGCGCCACAGATACGCAGTATTTT
TRBV28	TRBJ2-7	-	-	CASCLGWGEDEQYF	TGTGCCAGCTGTTTGGGGTGGGGGGAGGACGAGCAGTACTTC
TRBV30	TRBJ2-3	-	-	CAWRQGTGDTQYF	TGTGCCTGGAGGCAGGGGACCGGAGATACGCAGTATTTT
TRBV27	TRBJ1-2	-	-	CASRPRKGPYGYTF	TGTGCCAGCAGGCCGAGGAAGGGGCCCTATGGCTACACCTTC
TRBV7-9	TRBJ2-7	-	TRBD1	CASSLGRGGHEQYF	TGTGCCAGCAGCTTAGGACGAGGGGGCCACGAGCAGTACTTC
TRBV7-3	TRBJ2-5	-	-	CASSFRPQETQYF	TGTGCCAGCAGCTTCAGGCCCCAAGAGACCCAGTACTTC
TRBV19	TRBJ1-6	-	TRBD1	CASSTGQTNSPLHF	TGTGCCAGTAGTACGGGACAGACAAATTCACCCCTCCACTTT
TRBV2	TRBJ1-2	-	-	CASSAGQLNYGYTF	TGTGCCAGCAGTGCGGGACAACTTAACTATGGCTACACCTTC
TRBV5-6	TRBJ2-3	-	-	CASSFAGWSDTQYF	TGTGCCAGCAGCTTCGCGGGGTGGTCAGATACGCAGTATTTT
TRBV7-2	TRBJ1-4	-	-	CASSLGGMEGKLFF	TGTGCCAGCAGCTTAGGGGGGATGGAGGGAAAACTGTTTTTT
TRBV25-1	TRBJ2-5	-	TRBD1	CASSELQGAGETQYF	TGTGCCAGCAGTGAACTACAGGGGGCGGGGGAGACCCAGTACTTC
TRBV15	TRBJ1-5	-	-	CATSRERAGGYSNQPQHF	TGTGCCACCAGCAGAGAAAGGGCTGGAGGGTATAGCAATCAGCCCCAGCATTTT
TRBV5-1	TRBJ1-1	-	-	CASSSTANTEAFF	TGCGCCAGCAGCTCTACAGCGAACACTGAAGCTTTCTTT
TRBV7-2	TRBJ1-2	few	TRBD1	CASSYGQGDGYTF	TGTGCCAGCAGCTACGGACAGGGGGATGGCTACACCTTC
TRBV5-6	TRBJ2-3	-	TRBD1	CASSLDRRPLESQYF	TGTGCCAGCAGCCTGGACAGGAGACCCTTGGAATCGCAGTATTTT
TRBV9	TRBJ1-2	once	TRBD1	CASSPDREYGYTF	TGTGCCAGCAGCCCCGACAGGGAATATGGCTACACCTTC
TRBV9	TRBJ2-5	-	-	CASSAAGVETQYF	TGTGCCAGCAGCGCGGCGGGCGTAGAGACCCAGTACTTC
TRBV5-5	TRBJ1-4	-	-	CASSVLAGATNEKLFF	TGTGCCAGCAGCGTATTGGCGGGTGCAACTAATGAAAAACTGTTTTTT
TRBV5-1	TRBJ2-6	-	-	CASSRSGANVLTF	TGCGCCAGCAGCCGGTCTGGGGCCAACGTCCTGACTTTC
TRBV5-1	TRBJ2-7	-	TRBD2	CASSPRGGEAYEQYF	TGCGCCAGCAGCCCCCGGGGGGGGGAAGCCTACGAGCAGTACTTC
TRBV9	TRBJ1-2	-	-	CASSAAGEGYTF	TGTGCCAGCAGCGCGGCAGGGGAGGGCTACACCTTC
TRBV21-1	TRBJ1-5	few	-	CASSKGQFNQPQHF	TGTGCCAGCAGCAAAGGACAGTTCAATCAGCCCCAGCATTTT
TRBV18	TRBJ1-4	-	TRBD1	CASSVDRGIEKLFF	TGTGCCAGCTCAGTCGACAGGGGAATTGAAAAACTGTTTTTT
TRBV5-1	TRBJ2-1	-	TRBD1	CASSLPRTGPYNEQFF	TGCGCCAGCAGCTTGCCCCGGACAGGGCCCTACAATGAGCAGTTCTTC
TRBV6-1	TRBJ1-2	-	-	CASSDIGSERRTF	TGTGCCAGCAGTGATATTGGGAGCGAGCGACGGACCTTC
TRBV5-1	TRBJ2-3	-	TRBD1	CASRPQGSTDTQYF	TGCGCCAGCAGGCCACAGGGGAGCACAGATACGCAGTATTTT
TRBV5-4	TRBJ1-3	-	-	CASSLVGLGSNTIYF	TGTGCCAGCAGCTTGGTAGGGCTTGGGAGCAACACCATATATTTT
TRBV9	TRBJ2-6	-	TRBD2	CASSVGAGVSSGANVLTF	TGTGCCAGCAGCGTCGGGGCGGGGGTAAGCTCTGGGGCCAACGTCCTGACTTTC
TRBV11-3	TRBJ2-5	-	TRBD2	CASSPRGGETQYF	TGTGCCAGCAGCCCCCGCGGGGGTGAGACCCAGTACTTC
TRBV19	TRBJ1-2	-	-	CASSPDRSNYGYTF	TGTGCCAGTAGTCCCGACAGGTCTAACTATGGCTACACCTTC
TRBV30	TRBJ1-1	-	TRBD1	CAWSVRDRGNTEAFF	TGTGCCTGGAGTGTTCGGGACAGGGGTAACACTGAAGCTTTCTTT